The clone carrying this T cell receptor beta chain was observed a few times. The data are from a study of CD8+ T cells in alopecia areata. Extracted from the samples, RNA was reverse transcribed into cDNA to serve as the sequencing template. TCRdb's table, derived via immunoSEQ multiplex PCR, lists solely in-frame clones and lacks some. Of about 190,000 clones detected, roughly three fifths appear once; the ten largest clones hold less than 0.8%. The germline V gene encodes CDR1 MDHEN and CDR2 SYDVKM. The CDR3 runs 12 residues. Trimming took off 5 bases at V and 9 bases at J, with 11 bases between the two ends. The sample's treatment: oral pan-JAK inhibitor, 5-10 mg twice daily.

The rearrangement uses TRBV28 and TRBJ1-5; no clear D. The sequence derives from a human donor with alopecia areata. The specimen comprised CD4+ T cells sorted from blood, sampled at week 4, from a patient treated with tofacitinib. CDR3 in DNA: TGTGCCAGCAGTCTAAGAGCCGGGCCCCAGCATTTT. Amino acids: CASSLRAGPQHF.